This entry describes one T cell receptor (beta chain). V lost 6 bases and J 3 bases, leaving 12 bases between the germline ends. The germline gives CDR1 SNHLY, CDR2 FYNNEI. The CDR3 sequence is 15 residues long. This sample was taken from a study of blood T cell repertoires in COVID-19. Study-wide background: Specimens from acute and convalescent COVID-19 originated in the United States, Italy and Spain. The cDNA or gDNA used as material had been derived from T cells, B-cell-depleted T cells, or PBMCs.

Per the study methods: How many nucleated cells were present was estimated from reference gene primer amplification. Assay: immunoSEQ multiplex PCR; the TCRdb copy retains only in-frame clones and omits some. The V and J calls and clone size are taken from that table; D and trimming were inferred from the DNA. The sample lists 140,000 to 150,000 clones, roughly 80% occurring once. The specimen sequenced was peripheral blood. This clonotype was sampled from a human donor with acute or convalescent COVID-19. The donor label of this sample is uncertain. The gene calls are TRBV2 and TRBJ2-6, with D maybe TRBD1 (5 bases). As DNA, the CDR3 is TGTGCCAGCAGGAGTAGGGGTGGTGGGGCCAACGTCCTGACTTTC. It yields the protein CASRSRGGGANVLTF.